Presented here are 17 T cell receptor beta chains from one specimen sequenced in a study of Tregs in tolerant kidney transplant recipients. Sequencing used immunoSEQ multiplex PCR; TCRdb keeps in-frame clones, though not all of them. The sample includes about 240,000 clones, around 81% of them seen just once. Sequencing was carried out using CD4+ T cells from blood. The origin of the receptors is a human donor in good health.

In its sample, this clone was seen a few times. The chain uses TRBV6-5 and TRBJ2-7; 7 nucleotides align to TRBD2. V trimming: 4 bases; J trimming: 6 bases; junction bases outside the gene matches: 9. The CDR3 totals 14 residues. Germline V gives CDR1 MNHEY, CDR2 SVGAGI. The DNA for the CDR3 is TGTGCCAGCAGTTCCTCTTGGGGGGGTGGCGAGCAGTACTTC. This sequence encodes CASSSSWGGGEQYF.

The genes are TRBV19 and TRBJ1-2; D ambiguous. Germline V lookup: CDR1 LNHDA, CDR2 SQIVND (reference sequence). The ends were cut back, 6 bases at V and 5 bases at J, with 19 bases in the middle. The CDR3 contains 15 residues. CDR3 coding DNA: TGTGCCAGTAGATGGGAGGTGGGTAACCGGTATGGCTACACCTTC. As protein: CASRWEVGNRYGYTF.

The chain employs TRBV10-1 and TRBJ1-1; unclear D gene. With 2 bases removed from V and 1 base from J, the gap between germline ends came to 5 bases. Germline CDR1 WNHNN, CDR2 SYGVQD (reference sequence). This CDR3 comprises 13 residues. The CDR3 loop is CASSEDGNTEAFF. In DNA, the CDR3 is TGCGCCAGCAGTGAGGACGGGAACACTGAAGCTTTCTTT.

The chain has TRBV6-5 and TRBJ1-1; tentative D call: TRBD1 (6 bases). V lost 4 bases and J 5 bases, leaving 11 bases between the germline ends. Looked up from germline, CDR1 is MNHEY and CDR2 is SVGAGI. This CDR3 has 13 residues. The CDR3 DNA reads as TGTGCCAGCAGTTTCAACAGGGAGACTGAAGCTTTCTTT. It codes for CASSFNRETEAFF.

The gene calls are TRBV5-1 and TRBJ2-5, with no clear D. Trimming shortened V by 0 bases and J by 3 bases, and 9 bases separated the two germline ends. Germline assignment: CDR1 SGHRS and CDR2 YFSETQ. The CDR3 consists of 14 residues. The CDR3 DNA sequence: TGCGCCAGCAGCTTGGGGGCCGTAGAAGAGACCCAGTACTTC. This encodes CASSLGAVEETQYF.

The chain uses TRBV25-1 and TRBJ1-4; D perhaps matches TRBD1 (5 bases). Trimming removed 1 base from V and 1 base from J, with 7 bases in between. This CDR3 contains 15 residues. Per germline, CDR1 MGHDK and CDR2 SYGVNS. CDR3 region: CASSESGGTNEKLFF. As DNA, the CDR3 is TGTGCCAGCAGTGAATCGGGGGGAACTAATGAAAAACTGTTTTTT.

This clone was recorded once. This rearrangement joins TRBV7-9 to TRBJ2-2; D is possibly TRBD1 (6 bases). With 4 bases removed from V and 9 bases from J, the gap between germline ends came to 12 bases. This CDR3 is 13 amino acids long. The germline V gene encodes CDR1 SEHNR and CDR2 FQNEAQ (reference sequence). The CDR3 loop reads CASSSDTGWELFF. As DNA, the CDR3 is TGTGCCAGCAGCTCGGATACAGGGTGGGAGCTGTTTTTT.

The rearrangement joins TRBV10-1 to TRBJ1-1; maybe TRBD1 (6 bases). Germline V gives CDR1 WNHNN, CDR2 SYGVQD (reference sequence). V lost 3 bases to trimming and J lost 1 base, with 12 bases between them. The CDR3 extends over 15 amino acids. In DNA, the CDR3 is TGCGCCAGCAGTGATACCGGACAGCCGAACACTGAAGCTTTCTTT. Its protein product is CASSDTGQPNTEAFF.

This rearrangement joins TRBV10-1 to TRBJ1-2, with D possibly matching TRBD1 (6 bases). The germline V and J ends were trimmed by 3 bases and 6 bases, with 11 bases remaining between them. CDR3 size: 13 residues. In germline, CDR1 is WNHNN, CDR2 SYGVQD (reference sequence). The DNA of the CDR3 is TGCGCCAGCAGTGATCAGGGGAACCATGGCTACACCTTC. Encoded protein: CASSDQGNHGYTF.

This CDR3 is CAWSGSDTQYF. CDR3 nucleotides: TGTGCCTGGAGTGGTTCAGATACGCAGTATTTT. The chain couples TRBV30 to TRBJ2-3; D unclear. CDR1 and CDR2 from the germline V gene are GTSNPN and SVGIG (reference sequence). The length of the CDR3 is 11 residues. Trimming left V 1 base short and J 4 bases short, with 3 bases between.

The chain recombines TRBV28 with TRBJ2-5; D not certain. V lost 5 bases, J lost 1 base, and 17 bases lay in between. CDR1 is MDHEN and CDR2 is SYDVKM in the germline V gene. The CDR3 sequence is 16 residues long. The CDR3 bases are TGTGCCAGCAGTCCACTTTCTACTCGGTTCCAAGAGACCCAGTACTTC. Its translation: CASSPLSTRFQETQYF. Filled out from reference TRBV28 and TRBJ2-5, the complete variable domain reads DVKVTQSSRYLVKRTGEKVFLECVQDMDHENMFWYRQDPGLGLRLIYFSYDVKMKEKGDIPEGYSVSREKKERFSLILESASTNQTSMYLCASSPLSTRFQETQYFGPGTRLLVL.

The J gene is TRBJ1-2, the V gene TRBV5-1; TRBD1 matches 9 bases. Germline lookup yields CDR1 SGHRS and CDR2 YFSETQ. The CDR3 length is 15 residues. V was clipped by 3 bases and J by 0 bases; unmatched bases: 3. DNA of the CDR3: TGCGCCAGCAGCTCATGGACAGGGGCTAACTATGGCTACACCTTC. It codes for CASSSWTGANYGYTF.

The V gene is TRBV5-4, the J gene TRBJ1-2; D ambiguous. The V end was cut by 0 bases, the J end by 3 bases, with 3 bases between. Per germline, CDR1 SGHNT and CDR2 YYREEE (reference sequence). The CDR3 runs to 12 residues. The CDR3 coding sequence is TGTGCCAGCAGCTTGGGCTACTATGGCTACACCTTC. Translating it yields CASSLGYYGYTF.

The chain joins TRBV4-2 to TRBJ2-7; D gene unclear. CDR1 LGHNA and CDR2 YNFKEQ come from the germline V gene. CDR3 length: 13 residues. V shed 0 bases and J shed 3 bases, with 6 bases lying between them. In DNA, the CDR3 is TGTGCCAGCAGCCAAGATCACCTCTACGAGCAGTACTTC. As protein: CASSQDHLYEQYF.

CDR3 sequence reads: CASSRGTSGGRQETQYF. The CDR3 DNA reads TGCGCCAGCAGCCGGGGAACTAGCGGGGGGAGACAAGAGACCCAGTACTTC. The chain carries TRBV4-1 and TRBJ2-5, with TRBD2 matching 12 bases. Germline-derived CDR1 and CDR2 are MGHRA and YSYEKL. The CDR3 is 17 residues long. Trimming took 4 bases from V and 2 from J; bases not matched to a gene: 8.

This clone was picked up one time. The chain's CDR3 is CASSRMGYTEAFF. In DNA, the CDR3 is TGTGCCAGCAGTCGAATGGGGTACACTGAAGCTTTCTTT. The chain links TRBV6-1 to TRBJ1-1; D unclear. Germline lookup yields CDR1 MNHNS and CDR2 SASEGT. The CDR3 is 13 residues long. V dropped 5 bases and J dropped 3 bases, with 10 bases sitting between them.

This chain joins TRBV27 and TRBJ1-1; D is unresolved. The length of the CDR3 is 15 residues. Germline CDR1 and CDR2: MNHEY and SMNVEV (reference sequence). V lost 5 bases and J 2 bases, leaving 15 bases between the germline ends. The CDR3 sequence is CASSREARPNTEAFF. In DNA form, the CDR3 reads TGTGCCAGCAGTCGAGAAGCCAGACCTAACACTGAAGCTTTCTTT.